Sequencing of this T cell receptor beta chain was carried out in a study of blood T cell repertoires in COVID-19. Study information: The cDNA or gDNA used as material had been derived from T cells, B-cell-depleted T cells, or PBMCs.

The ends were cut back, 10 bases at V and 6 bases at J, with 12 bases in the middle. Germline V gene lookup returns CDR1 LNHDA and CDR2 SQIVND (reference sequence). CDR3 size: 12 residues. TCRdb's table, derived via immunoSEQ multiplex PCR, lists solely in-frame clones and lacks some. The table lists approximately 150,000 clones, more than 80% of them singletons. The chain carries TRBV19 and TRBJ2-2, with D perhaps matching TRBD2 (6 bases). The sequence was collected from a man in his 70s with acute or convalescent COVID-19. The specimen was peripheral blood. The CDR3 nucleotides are TGTGCCACCTCATGGAGGGCCGGGGAGCTGTTTTTT. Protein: CATSWRAGELFF. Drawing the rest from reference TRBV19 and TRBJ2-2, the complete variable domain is DGGITQSPKYLFRKEGQNVTLSCEQNLNHDAMYWYRQDPGQGLRLIYYSQIVNDFQKGDIAEGYSVSREKKESFPLTVTSAQKNPTAFYLCATSWRAGELFFGEGSRLTVL.